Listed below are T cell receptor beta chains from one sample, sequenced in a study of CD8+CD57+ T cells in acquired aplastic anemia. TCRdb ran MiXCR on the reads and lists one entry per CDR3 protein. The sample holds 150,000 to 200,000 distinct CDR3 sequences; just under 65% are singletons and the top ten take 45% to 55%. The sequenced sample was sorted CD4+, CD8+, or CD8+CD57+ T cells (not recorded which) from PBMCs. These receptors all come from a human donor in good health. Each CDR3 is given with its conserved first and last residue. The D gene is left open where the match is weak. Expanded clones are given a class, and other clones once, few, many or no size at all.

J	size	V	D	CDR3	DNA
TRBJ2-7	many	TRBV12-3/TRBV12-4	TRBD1	CASSLNRGPFYEQYF	TGTGCCAGCAGTTTAAACAGGGGGCCTTTCTACGAGCAGTACTTC
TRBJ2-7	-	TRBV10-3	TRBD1	CAISVSLRDRSYEQYF	TGTGCCATCAGTGTATCCCTACGGGACAGATCCTACGAGCAGTACTTC
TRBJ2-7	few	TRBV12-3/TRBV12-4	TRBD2	CASSLAASYEQYF	TGTGCCAGCAGCCTAGCGGCCTCCTACGAGCAGTACTTC
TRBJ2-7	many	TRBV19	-	CASSISANDYEQYF	TGTGCCAGTAGTATTTCTGCTAACGACTACGAGCAGTACTTC
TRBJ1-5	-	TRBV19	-	CASSIQGRQPQHF	TGTGCCAGTAGTATACAGGGGCGGCAGCCCCAGCATTTT
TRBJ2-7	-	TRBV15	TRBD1	CATGRPPTGDYEQYF	TGTGCCACCGGCAGACCCCCTACAGGGGACTACGAGCAGTACTTC
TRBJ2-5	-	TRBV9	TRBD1	CASSARTGGAQETQYF	TGTGCCAGCAGCGCCAGGACAGGGGGGGCCCAAGAGACCCAGTACTTC
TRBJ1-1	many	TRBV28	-	CASSSQLAFF	TGTGCCAGCAGTTCCCAACTAGCTTTCTTT
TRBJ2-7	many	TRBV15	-	CATSRGVGAYEQYF	TGTGCCACCAGCAGAGGGGTGGGAGCCTACGAGCAGTACTTC
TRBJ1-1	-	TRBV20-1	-	CSATGPSNTEAFF	TGCAGTGCCACGGGTCCCTCGAACACTGAAGCTTTCTTT
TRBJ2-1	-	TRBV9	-	CASSVDPRGVGEQFF	TGTGCCAGCAGCGTAGATCCTAGGGGGGTGGGGGAGCAGTTCTTC
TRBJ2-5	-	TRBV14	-	CASSCPEGWEETQYF	TGTGCCAGCAGCTGCCCAGAGGGGTGGGAAGAGACCCAGTACTTC
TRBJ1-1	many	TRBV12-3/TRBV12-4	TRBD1	CASSYPGQVNTEAFF	TGTGCCAGCAGTTACCCGGGACAGGTGAACACTGAAGCTTTCTTT
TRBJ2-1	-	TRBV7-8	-	CASSFGDEQFF	TGTGCCAGCAGCTTCGGAGATGAGCAGTTCTTC
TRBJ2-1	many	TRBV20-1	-	CSASAVEQFF	TGCAGTGCTAGTGCGGTTGAGCAGTTCTTC
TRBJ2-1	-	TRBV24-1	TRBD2	CATSDPGTSGPYNEQFF	TGTGCCACCAGTGATCCGGGGACTAGCGGACCATACAATGAGCAGTTCTTC
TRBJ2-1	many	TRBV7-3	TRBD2	CASSSGTSGGIYNEQFF	TGTGCCAGCAGCTCGGGGACTAGCGGGGGAATTTACAATGAGCAGTTCTTC
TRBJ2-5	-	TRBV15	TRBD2	CATRKAGEETQYF	TGTGCCACCAGGAAGGCGGGAGAAGAGACCCAGTACTTC
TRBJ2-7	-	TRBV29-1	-	CSAWGSYEQYF	TGCAGCGCCTGGGGCTCCTACGAGCAGTACTTC
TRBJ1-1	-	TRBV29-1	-	CSAKAGVNTEAFF	TGCAGCGCGAAAGCGGGCGTCAACACTGAAGCTTTCTTT
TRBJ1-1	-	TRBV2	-	CASSEALPYYTEAFF	TGTGCCAGCAGTGAAGCGCTTCCATACTACACTGAAGCTTTCTTT
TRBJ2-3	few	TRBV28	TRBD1	CASSPEVGTGPDTQYF	TGTGCCAGCAGCCCAGAAGTGGGGACAGGCCCCGATACGCAGTATTTT
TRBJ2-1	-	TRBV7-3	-	CASSFRTGTLNEQFF	TGTGCCAGCAGCTTCCGGACCGGGACACTCAATGAGCAGTTCTTC
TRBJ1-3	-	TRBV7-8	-	CASSFSPGTENTIYF	TGTGCCAGCAGCTTTAGTCCAGGGACGGAAAACACCATATATTTT
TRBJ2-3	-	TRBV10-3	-	CAISDDYADAQYF	TGTGCCATCAGTGATGACTATGCAGATGCGCAGTATTTT
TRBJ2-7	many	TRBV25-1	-	CASSAPGQSYEQYF	TGTGCCAGCAGTGCCCCCGGGCAAAGCTACGAGCAGTACTTC
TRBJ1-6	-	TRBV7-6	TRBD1	CASSLGVGTGEPLHF	TGTGCCAGCAGCTTAGGTGTAGGGACAGGGGAACCCCTCCACTTT
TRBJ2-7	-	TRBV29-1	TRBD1	CSVRFPGQGWNEQYF	TGCAGCGTTCGATTTCCGGGACAGGGTTGGAACGAGCAGTACTTC
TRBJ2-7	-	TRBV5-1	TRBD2	CASSLRLAGGSSYEQYF	TGTGCCAGCAGCCTAAGACTAGCGGGAGGGAGCTCCTACGAGCAGTACTTC
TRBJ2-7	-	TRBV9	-	CASSVAGGQISYEQYF	TGTGCCAGCAGCGTAGCCGGCGGACAGATCTCCTACGAGCAGTACTTC
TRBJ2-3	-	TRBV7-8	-	CASSSRGLGSTDTQYF	TGTGCCAGCAGCTCTAGGGGTTTAGGGAGCACAGATACGCAGTATTTT